The 20 T cell receptor beta chains listed next were all sequenced from one sample in a study of CD8 T cells in Susac syndrome (dated by TCRdb to between 2018 and 2020). Library construction relied on the immunoSEQ multiplex PCR assay. RNA was extracted using the RNeasy kit, and about 0.5 to 1 ug of the RNA was reverse transcribed with random hexamers. TCRdb cleaned the public reads at Q25 with fastp, built clones with MiXCR and kept in-frame beta chains. Identical CDR3 proteins give one entry, which carries the most common genes and DNA. Within this sample are 150,000 to 200,000 distinct CDR3 sequences, with roughly 93% of them counted one time only. The ten largest clones represent over 0.11% of the sample. Sequencing was carried out using CD4+ T cells from PBMCs. Every receptor here comes from a human donor in good health.

V and J are TRBV7-6 and TRBJ2-7; TRBD2 might be the D (7 bases). Germline V gene lookup returns CDR1 SGHVS and CDR2 FNYEAQ. CDR3 length: 15 amino acids. V lost 5 bases to trimming and J lost 9 bases, with 23 bases between them. CDR3 nucleotides: TGTGCCAGCAGCCCCGCGGTGGGGGGGGCTTCGGTGCAGTACTTC. It encodes CASSPAVGGASVQYF.

The rearrangement links TRBV19 to TRBJ1-2; 8 bases align to TRBD1. CDR1 LNHDA and CDR2 SQIVND come from the germline V gene (reference sequence). The CDR3 covers 16 residues. J lost 8 bases, V lost 6 bases, and 17 bases had no gene match. Here the CDR3 reads CASRPGRQGTAEGYTF. In DNA form, the CDR3 reads TGTGCCAGTAGACCGGGACGACAGGGGACAGCGGAAGGCTACACCTTC.

The chain uses TRBV3-1 and TRBJ2-2, with a possible D match to TRBD1 (5 bases). The CDR3 totals 15 residues. Germline-derived CDR1 and CDR2 are LGHDT and YNNKEL (reference sequence). Trimming took 2 bases from V and 3 from J, leaving 10 bases between them. CDR3 nucleotides: TGTGCCAGCAGCCAACAGGGTGTAGACACCGGGGAGCTGTTTTTT. It translates to CASSQQGVDTGELFF. Using reference TRBV3-1 and TRBJ2-2 for the parts outside the CDR3, the full variable domain is DTAVSQTPKYLVTQMGNDKSIKCEQNLGHDTMYWYKQDSKKFLKIMFSYNNKELIINETVPNRFSPKSPDKAHLNLHINSLELGDSAVYFCASSQQGVDTGELFFGEGSRLTVL.

The chain joins TRBV7-2 to TRBJ1-4; tentatively, D is TRBD1 (5 bases). The germline V gene encodes CDR1 SGHTA and CDR2 FQGNSA. V gave up 4 bases and J gave up 7 bases, with 13 bases separating them. CDR3 length equals 14 residues. CDR3 nucleotides: TGTGCCAGCAGCTGGAGGGGCGGCAGTGAAAAACTGTTTTTT. Translating it yields CASSWRGGSEKLFF.

The gene calls are TRBV5-8 and TRBJ1-2; D remains ambiguous. The CDR3 runs to 13 residues. Germline V lookup: CDR1 SGHTS, CDR2 YDEGEE. V lost 4 bases, J lost 4 bases, and 11 bases lay in between. CDR3 nucleotides: TGTGCCAGCAGCACCGGGATGGGCTATGGCTACACCTTC. Amino acid sequence: CASSTGMGYGYTF.

The chain couples TRBV9 to TRBJ2-1; tentative D call: TRBD1 (5 bases). Trimming removed 4 bases at V and 5 bases at J, with 13 bases between. CDR1 and CDR2 from the germline V gene are SGDLS and YYNGEE. There are 14 residues in the CDR3. The CDR3 coding sequence is TGTGCCAGCAGCCCCCAGGGTGACCACAATGAGCAGTTCTTC. Translating gives CASSPQGDHNEQFF.

The chain's CDR3 is CASSPRLTGELFF. CDR3 in DNA: TGTGCCAGCAGCCCCCGACTCACCGGGGAGCTGTTTTTT. The chain recombines TRBV11-2 with TRBJ2-2; D unclear. Between the trimmed V and J ends, which lost 5 bases and 4 bases, there was a span of 8 bases. Germline V gene lookup returns CDR1 SGHAT and CDR2 FQNNGV. There are 13 residues in the CDR3.

The chain is built from TRBV28 and TRBJ2-6; TRBD2 aligns across 8 bases. CDR1 and CDR2 from the germline V gene are MDHEN and SYDVKM. The CDR3 totals 15 residues. The ends lost 8 bases at V and 2 bases at J; junction bases unmatched: 5. CDR3 amino acids: CASGPGGAGANVLTF. CDR3 nucleotide sequence: TGTGCCAGCGGCCCCGGGGGGGCTGGGGCCAACGTCCTGACTTTC.

J is TRBJ1-5 and V is TRBV29-1, with D hard to call. V lost 4 bases and J lost 7, with 14 bases in between. The CDR3 runs 13 residues. Per the germline V gene, CDR1 is SQVTM and CDR2 is ANQGSEA. The DNA for the CDR3 is TGCAGCGTTGGTTGGGGAAGGGAACAGCCCCAGCATTTT. It encodes CSVGWGREQPQHF.

This clonotype has a handful of counts. The chain links TRBV19 to TRBJ1-6, with D maybe TRBD1 (6 bases). This CDR3 has 12 amino acids. Per the germline V gene, CDR1 is LNHDA and CDR2 is SQIVND (reference sequence). V gave up 8 bases and J gave up 7 bases, with 9 bases separating them. The CDR3 bases are TGTGCCAGTGGCACAGGGAATTCACCCCTCCACTTT. It encodes CASGTGNSPLHF.

The chain has TRBV4-2 and TRBJ2-1, with D possibly matching TRBD1 (6 bases). V lost 3 bases, J lost 3 bases, and 15 bases lay in between. Germline CDR1 LGHNA, CDR2 YNFKEQ. The CDR3 has 16 residues. CDR3 nucleotides: TGTGCCAGCAGCCAGGGGCCGACAGGTTTCTACAATGAGCAGTTCTTC. Amino acid sequence: CASSQGPTGFYNEQFF.

This clonotype occurred a few times. The V call is TRBV2, the J call TRBJ2-5; D gene unclear. The CDR3 contains 10 residues. V lost 7 bases and J 0 bases, leaving 0 bases between the germline ends. CDR1 is SNHLY and CDR2 is FYNNEI in the germline V gene. CDR3 sequence reads: CASNQETQYF. In nucleotides, the CDR3 is TGTGCCAGCAACCAAGAGACCCAGTACTTC.

The rearrangement links TRBV6-5 to TRBJ2-7, with TRBD2 matching 7 bases. The germline CDR1 and CDR2 sequences are MNHEY and SVGAGI. The CDR3 consists of 14 residues. Germline trimming cut 0 bases from V and 2 bases from J; bases unmatched to any gene: 1. In nucleotides, the CDR3 is TGTGCCAGCAGTTACTCAGGGACTACCTACGAGCAGTACTTC. Its translation is CASSYSGTTYEQYF.

The V gene is TRBV7-2, the J gene TRBJ1-1; D unclear. CDR1 is SGHTA and CDR2 is FQGNSA in the germline V gene. The CDR3 has 14 amino acids. Trimming removed 5 bases from V and 0 bases from J, with 10 bases in between. CDR3 DNA: TGTGCCAGCAGCCCCTCAACTTTGAACACTGAAGCTTTCTTT. As protein: CASSPSTLNTEAFF.

The chain links TRBV19 to TRBJ2-5; D is possibly TRBD1 (5 bases). The CDR3 contains 14 residues. Looked up from germline, CDR1 is LNHDA and CDR2 is SQIVND (reference sequence). Trimming took off 7 bases at V and 4 bases at J, with 16 bases between the two ends. The CDR3 coding sequence is TGTGCCAGTACCCCAGGGCAGTACGGAGAGACCCAGTACTTC. This translates into CASTPGQYGETQYF.

The J gene is TRBJ2-3, the V gene TRBV20-1; 9 bases fit TRBD2. Germline CDR1 is DFQATT and CDR2 is SNEGSKA (reference sequence). V gave up 6 bases and J gave up 1 base; unmatched junction bases: 5. The CDR3 totals 14 residues. The CDR3 reads CSAERGAGTDTQYF. The CDR3 DNA follows: TGCAGTGCGGAGCGGGGGGCGGGCACAGATACGCAGTATTTT.

The chain employs TRBV18 and TRBJ2-1; TRBD2 might be the D (5 bases). V was pared by 0 bases and J by 0 bases, with 9 bases between. The germline V gene has CDR1 KGHSH and CDR2 LQKENI. The CDR3 spans 16 residues. This CDR3 is CASSPPLASSYNEQFF. The DNA of the CDR3 is TGTGCCAGCTCACCACCTCTAGCTAGCTCCTACAATGAGCAGTTCTTC.

This chain joins TRBV2 and TRBJ2-2, with D hard to call. In germline, CDR1 is SNHLY, CDR2 FYNNEI. Trimming left V 7 bases short and J 0 bases short, with 9 bases between. This CDR3 contains 14 residues. CDR3 in amino acids: CASKGLANTGELFF. CDR3 DNA sequence: TGTGCCAGCAAAGGGTTGGCGAACACCGGGGAGCTGTTTTTT.

The V and J genes are TRBV19 and TRBJ1-1, with a weak D call TRBD1 (6 bases). Trimming removed 5 bases at V and 3 bases at J, with 13 bases between. CDR1 and CDR2 (germline): LNHDA, SQIVND (reference sequence). The CDR3 consists of 14 residues. CDR3 sequence: CASSPGAMDTEAFF. The CDR3 bases are TGTGCCAGTAGTCCGGGGGCAATGGACACTGAAGCTTTCTTT.

V usage is TRBV12-3 or TRBV12-4 and J usage is TRBJ1-2; 7 bases fit TRBD1. The CDR3 is made up of 13 amino acids. V lost 1 base, J lost 5 bases, and 1 base stayed unmatched. The chain's CDR3 is CASSLGTGYGYTF. The CDR3 DNA sequence: TGTGCCAGCAGTTTAGGGACAGGTTATGGCTACACCTTC.